These 5 T cell receptor beta chains were sequenced from one sample in a study of T cell responses to AZD1222 COVID-19 vaccine. The method was immunoSEQ multiplex PCR; TCRdb's version includes in-frame clones alone and lacks a portion of them. The sample includes under 150,000 clones, nearly 90% of them seen just once. Here the sequenced sample was peripheral blood, taken 28 days after the second AZD1222 dose. These TCRs come from an adult who received the AZD1222 COVID-19 vaccine.

The chain joins TRBV7-2 to TRBJ1-1; 11 bases match TRBD1. Germline values: CDR1 SGHTA, CDR2 FQGNSA. V lost 5 bases and J lost 3; bases outside the gene matches: 2. The CDR3 runs 14 residues. The CDR3: CASSGQGAYTEAFF. The CDR3 region has the DNA TGTGCCAGCAGCGGACAGGGGGCGTACACTGAAGCTTTCTTT. Full variable domain (outside the CDR3, taken from reference TRBV7-2 and TRBJ1-1): GAGVSQSPSNKVTEKGKDVELRCDPISGHTALYWYRQSLGQGLEFLIYFQGNSAPDKSGLPSDRFSAERTGGSVSTLTIQRTQQEDSAVYLCASSGQGAYTEAFFGQGTRLTVV.

This chain uses TRBV27 with TRBJ1-6; a possible D gene is TRBD1 (5 bases). The length of the CDR3 is 15 residues. Looked up from germline, CDR1 is MNHEY and CDR2 is SMNVEV (reference sequence). The V and J ends lost 5 bases and 6 bases respectively, with 14 bases between them. CDR3 region: CASSTGGGTNSPLHF. The CDR3 nucleotides read TGTGCCAGCAGTACCGGGGGGGGGACTAATTCACCCCTCCACTTT.

J is TRBJ2-7 and V is TRBV18; D ambiguous. Deletions cut 0 bases from V and 3 bases from J, with 9 bases between. The CDR3 sequence is 14 residues long. Germline lookup yields CDR1 KGHSH and CDR2 LQKENI. The CDR3 sequence is CASSPPMERYEQYF. In nucleotides, the CDR3 is TGTGCCAGCTCACCACCGATGGAGCGCTACGAGCAGTACTTC.

The chain employs TRBV5-4 and TRBJ2-1, with 10 bases aligning to TRBD2. The CDR3 has 15 amino acids. The germline gives CDR1 SGHNT, CDR2 YYREEE (reference sequence). Trimming cost V 4 bases and J 7 bases; bases outside gene matches: 8. The CDR3 here is CASSPLAGAVNEQFF. The CDR3, as DNA: TGTGCCAGCAGCCCGCTAGCGGGAGCGGTTAATGAGCAGTTCTTC.

V and J are TRBV6-5 and TRBJ1-2, with D perhaps TRBD1 (5 bases). Germline assignment: CDR1 MNHEY and CDR2 SVGAGI. There are 13 residues in the CDR3. The germline V and J ends were trimmed by 4 bases and 6 bases, with 12 bases remaining between them. The CDR3 sequence: CASSSRGGDGYTF. The CDR3 coding sequence is TGTGCCAGCAGTTCAAGGGGAGGTGATGGCTACACCTTC.